This T cell receptor (beta chain) was sequenced in a study of immune evolution from preneoplasia to lung adenocarcinoma. About this clone: Its cognate antigen is unknown.

Profiled with immunoSEQ multiplex PCR; TCRdb holds only in-frame clones, not every one. Of over 3,500 clones in the sample, approximately 89% were seen once. Regarding the study as a whole: Top clone share appeared to fall from AAH through AIS, MIA, adenocarcinoma.

The CDR3 has 13 residues. The germline CDR1 and CDR2 sequences are SGHTA and FQGNSA. V was shortened by 5 bases and J by 1 base, with 8 bases between the two germline ends. The receptor was isolated from a person in their sixties or seventies with lung adenocarcinoma. Sequenced input: FFPE lung adenocarcinoma in situ tissue. This rearrangement joins TRBV7-2 to TRBJ1-1; D might be TRBD1 (6 bases). CDR3 region: CASSRGGNTEAFF. The DNA for the CDR3 is TGTGCCAGCAGCCGAGGGGGGAACACTGAAGCTTTCTTT.